The 9 T cell receptor beta chains below were found in one sample sequenced in a study of blood T cell repertoires in COVID-19 (dated by TCRdb to 2018 to 2021). Library method: the immunoSEQ multiplex PCR assay. Drawn from immuneACCESS, this table holds only the in-frame rearrangements with V and J called that TCRdb kept. Clones are partly lost; checked studies trace under half to an unresolved V gene and leave the rest unexplained. This sample holds fewer than 250,000 clones; approximately 90% were observed only once. Jointly, the top ten make up 4.4% of the sample. Source material: peripheral blood. These receptors were taken from a human donor in a cohort sampled during active COVID-19.

This sequence joins TRBV14 and TRBJ2-1; 8 bases are shared with TRBD2. From germline, CDR1 is SGHDN and CDR2 FVKESK. This CDR3 has 17 amino acids. J lost 7 bases, V lost 4 bases, and 15 bases had no gene match. The CDR3 loop is CASSPTFGTRGKNEQFF. CDR3 DNA: TGTGCCAGCAGCCCGACCTTTGGGACTAGGGGAAAGAATGAGCAGTTCTTC.

The chain recombines TRBV29-1 with TRBJ2-3; D unclear. Trimming took off 7 bases at V and 8 bases at J, with 10 bases between the two ends. The CDR3 length is 10 residues. The germline V gene has CDR1 SQVTM and CDR2 ANQGSEA. CDR3 nucleotide sequence: TGCAGCGCTCGTACGGGTACGCAGTATTTT. Amino acid sequence: CSARTGTQYF.

This clone was detected once. The genes are TRBV11-3 and TRBJ2-6, with 7 bases matching TRBD2. V lost 3 bases and J lost 1; bases outside the gene matches: 12. There are 19 residues in the CDR3. CDR1 is SGHNT and CDR2 is YENEEA in the germline V gene. The CDR3 bases are TGTGCCAGCAGCTTTGAACGAGGGGAGGGGCGGTCTGGGGCCAACGTCCTGACTTTC. It specifies CASSFERGEGRSGANVLTF.

The rearrangement uses TRBV5-1 and TRBJ1-2; D unclear. Trimming shortened V by 0 bases and J by 0 bases, and 9 bases separated the two germline ends. Germline CDR1 and CDR2: SGHRS and YFSETQ. The CDR3 is 15 amino acids. CDR3 sequence (DNA): TGCGCCAGCAGCTTGGGCACGACAACTAACTATGGCTACACCTTC. Amino acid sequence: CASSLGTTTNYGYTF.

This clone is a singleton in its sample. V gene TRBV2 combines with J gene TRBJ2-1, with 8 nucleotides matching TRBD2. Trimming removed 7 bases from V and 8 bases from J; junction bases left unmatched: 10. This CDR3 is 14 amino acids long. Germline-derived CDR1 and CDR2 are SNHLY and FYNNEI. CDR3 protein: CASTPWAGGYEQFF. As DNA, the CDR3 is TGTGCCAGCACACCGTGGGCGGGAGGTTATGAGCAGTTCTTC.

The chain recombines TRBV4-2 with TRBJ1-1; D gene uncertain. V gave up 0 bases and J gave up 2 bases, with 13 bases separating them. CDR1 is LGHNA, CDR2 YNFKEQ, per germline. CDR3 length equals 16 residues. The CDR3 loop reads CASSQDWSGTNTEAFF. CDR3 nucleotide sequence: TGTGCCAGCAGCCAAGATTGGTCGGGAACTAACACTGAAGCTTTCTTT.

The chain uses TRBV15 and TRBJ2-5; TRBD2 matches at 9 bases. CDR3 length equals 14 residues. Germline V lookup: CDR1 LNHNV, CDR2 YYDKDF (reference sequence). The V gene end was trimmed by 3 bases and the J gene end by 1 base; junction bases not matched to a gene: 0. The DNA of the CDR3 is TGTGCCACCAGCAGGGGACTAGCCCAAGAGACCCAGTACTTC. This translates into CATSRGLAQETQYF.

V is TRBV7-9 and J is TRBJ2-5; no definite D call. Germline V gene lookup returns CDR1 SEHNR and CDR2 FQNEAQ (reference sequence). This CDR3 spans 15 amino acids. V lost 1 base to trimming and J lost 0 bases, with 9 bases between them. The CDR3 protein is CASSLGQTYQETQYF. CDR3 DNA sequence: TGTGCCAGCAGCTTAGGGCAAACGTACCAAGAGACCCAGTACTTC. The whole variable domain, remainder taken from reference TRBV7-9 and TRBJ2-5, is DTGVSQNPRHKITKRGQNVTFRCDPISEHNRLYWYRQTLGQGPEFLTYFQNEAQLEKSRLLSDRFSAERPKGSFSTLEIQRTEQGDSAMYLCASSLGQTYQETQYFGPGTRLLVL.

The rearrangement joins TRBV11-2 to TRBJ2-7, with 11 positions matching TRBD2. Germline V gives CDR1 SGHAT, CDR2 FQNNGV. J was trimmed by 1 base and V by 1 base; bases with no gene match: 0. The length of the CDR3 is 15 residues. CDR3 sequence: CASSLASGGSYEQYF. CDR3 in DNA: TGTGCCAGCAGCTTAGCTAGCGGGGGGTCCTACGAGCAGTACTTC. The full variable domain, in which reference TRBV11-2 and TRBJ2-7 provide the parts outside the CDR3, is EAGVAQSPRYKIIEKRQSVAFWCNPISGHATLYWYQQILGQGPKLLIQFQNNGVVDDSQLPKDRFSAERLKGVDSTLKIQPAKLEDSAVYLCASSLASGGSYEQYFGPGTRLTVT.